This TCR beta chain was profiled in a study of regulatory T cells in long-lasting Graves disease. Concerning this clonotype itself: The antigen is not known.

In germline, CDR1 is MNHEY, CDR2 SVGEGT. This CDR3 spans 15 amino acids. V was pared by 4 bases and J by 4 bases, with 14 bases between. Overall study results and limits: Persistent disease samples used TRBV28, TRBJ1-2 and TRBJ2-5 preferentially. Persistent Graves' cases showed lower TCR diversity than newly diagnosed cases. Researchers examined only peripheral blood and not thyroid tissue.

The time point denotes: newly diagnosed GD, antithyroid drugs for less than 3 months. Researchers made the TCR library from RNA that was extracted from PBMCs. Nine milliliters of peripheral blood were drawn into EDTA tubes. According to the study, TCR beta libraries were built with iRepertoire HTBI primers and CDR3-region Arm-PCR. MiXCR, run by TCRdb on the multiplex PCR reads, gives a single entry per CDR3 protein. The table has 300,000 to 450,000 distinct CDR3 sequences, 15% to 19% seen once. The sample was peripheral blood mononuclear cells (PBMCs), taken at new diagnosis, from a patient treated with antithyroid drugs. V is TRBV6-2 or TRBV6-3 and J is TRBJ1-3; maybe TRBD1 (6 bases). The receptor comes from a female donor with Graves disease. The DNA for the CDR3 is TGTGCCAGCAGTTCCGGACAGCTACGAGGAAACACCATATATTTT. The encoded protein is CASSSGQLRGNTIYF.